The 25 T cell receptor beta chains given below trace back to one sample, sequenced in a study of blood T cell repertoires in COVID-19. Clones were read by immunoSEQ multiplex PCR, and TCRdb kept only the in-frame ones, dropping some. The repertoire holds about 62,000 clones, with roughly 92% as singletons. Sequencing used peripheral blood. These receptor sequences come from a human donor in a cohort sampled during active COVID-19.

The chain links TRBV27 to TRBJ2-3, with 7 bases lining up with TRBD2. From germline, CDR1 is MNHEY and CDR2 SMNVEV (reference sequence). Trimming at V came to 7 bases and at J to 4 bases, leaving 5 bases not matched to a gene. This CDR3 contains 13 residues. CDR3 residues: CASNREGPDTQYF. CDR3 nucleotide sequence: TGTGCCAGCAATAGGGAGGGCCCAGATACGCAGTATTTT.

The rearrangement links TRBV18 to TRBJ2-7; 9 bases fit TRBD1. The CDR3 is 17 residues long. The junction had 15 bases not matched to a gene; V was cut back by 5 bases and J by 4 bases. CDR1 is KGHSH, CDR2 LQKENI, per germline. DNA of the CDR3: TGTGCCAGCTCAGTATCGGTGACCGGGACAGGGTTATACGAGCAGTACTTC. It yields the protein CASSVSVTGTGLYEQYF. Together with reference TRBV18 and TRBJ2-7, the CDR3 gives the full variable domain: NAGVMQNPRHLVRRRGQEARLRCSPMKGHSHVYWYRQLPEEGLKFMVYLQKENIIDESGMPKERFSAEFPKEGPSILRIQQVVRGDSAAYFCASSVSVTGTGLYEQYFGPGTRLTVT.

This chain uses TRBV11-3 with TRBJ1-1, with 7 nucleotides matching TRBD1. CDR3 size: 15 residues. Germline-derived CDR1 and CDR2 are SGHNT and YENEEA. Trimming cost V 5 bases and J 4 bases; bases outside gene matches: 10. Written as DNA, the CDR3 is TGTGCCAGCAGCCCCAGGGACAGTCCCGTCACTGAAGCTTTCTTT. This encodes CASSPRDSPVTEAFF.

The V and J genes are TRBV6-6 and TRBJ2-7, with 8 bases fitting TRBD2. Losses at the gene ends were 5 bases for V and 5 bases for J; bases not matched to a gene: 5. Germline loops: CDR1 MNHNY, CDR2 SVGAGI (reference sequence). This CDR3 region has 13 residues. The CDR3 DNA follows: TGTGCCAGCAGTACCGGACTAGCTGACGAGCAGTACTTC. This sequence encodes CASSTGLADEQYF.

V is TRBV5-1 and J is TRBJ1-4; D possibly corresponds to TRBD1 (5 bases). Trimming took 6 bases from V and 7 from J, leaving 16 bases between them. Germline V CDR1 and CDR2: SGHRS, YFSETQ. The CDR3 contains 14 residues. CDR3 sequence reads: CASTSVGGGEKLFF. The CDR3 nucleotides are TGCGCCAGCACCTCTGTTGGGGGAGGTGAAAAACTGTTTTTT.

The chain employs TRBV27 and TRBJ2-1; 8 bases map to TRBD2. Germline loops: CDR1 MNHEY, CDR2 SMNVEV (reference sequence). V was pared by 3 bases and J by 2 bases, with 6 bases of the junction left unmatched. The CDR3 contains 16 residues. For the CDR3, the DNA is TGTGCCAGCAGTTTCATTTCGGGACTAGCCTACAATGAGCAGTTCTTC. This encodes CASSFISGLAYNEQFF.

The chain recombines TRBV6-4 with TRBJ2-1, with 8 bases aligning to TRBD1. V trimming: 6 bases; J trimming: 8 bases; junction bases outside the gene matches: 12. Germline CDR1 reads MRHNA; CDR2 reads SNTAGT. This CDR3 has 15 amino acids. The CDR3 reads CASSHTWTGHDEQFF. CDR3 nucleotides: TGTGCCAGCAGCCACACCTGGACAGGGCACGATGAGCAGTTCTTC.

This clone was seen a single time. V and J are TRBV18 and TRBJ1-1, with D hard to call. The V end lost 3 bases, the J end lost 7 bases, and 15 bases lay between the germline ends. CDR1 is KGHSH, CDR2 LQKENI, per germline. CDR3 size: 14 residues. CDR3 protein: CASSPSALGGEAFF. The CDR3 coding sequence is TGTGCCAGCTCACCTTCAGCCCTGGGAGGTGAAGCTTTCTTT.

The chain employs TRBV30 and TRBJ2-7; TRBD1 agrees at 10 bases. V was clipped by 0 bases and J by 6 bases; unmatched bases: 14. This CDR3 is built from 17 residues. Germline loops: CDR1 GTSNPN, CDR2 SVGIG (reference sequence). CDR3 protein: CAWSVLPWGGTGAEQYF. CDR3 DNA sequence: TGTGCCTGGAGTGTACTTCCTTGGGGTGGGACAGGGGCCGAGCAGTACTTC.

V is TRBV27 and J is TRBJ2-7; D is perhaps TRBD1 (6 bases). In germline, CDR1 is MNHEY, CDR2 SMNVEV (reference sequence). The CDR3 extends over 16 amino acids. V dropped 2 bases and J dropped 2 bases, with 16 bases sitting between them. DNA for the CDR3: TGTGCCAGCAGTTTAAGTTTAGGACAGTATACCTACGAGCAGTACTTC. Its translation is CASSLSLGQYTYEQYF.

The V call is TRBV6-5, the J call TRBJ2-7; 10 bases line up with TRBD2. The CDR3 totals 14 residues. Germline V gives CDR1 MNHEY, CDR2 SVGAGI. Trimming at V came to 6 bases and at J to 4 bases, leaving 6 bases not matched to a gene. Here the CDR3 reads CASSGLAEVYEQYF. In DNA, the CDR3 is TGTGCCAGCAGCGGACTAGCGGAGGTTTACGAGCAGTACTTC.

This chain connects TRBV20-1 to TRBJ1-1; D is unclear. V was shortened by 3 bases and J by 4 bases, with 12 bases between the two germline ends. CDR3 size: 13 residues. Germline assignment: CDR1 DFQATT and CDR2 SNEGSKA (reference sequence). CDR3 sequence (DNA): TGCAGTGCTAGTGGCAGGCTGGGCACTGAAGCTTTCTTT. The encoded protein is CSASGRLGTEAFF.

This chain joins TRBV6-5 and TRBJ2-7; no clear D. CDR1 MNHEY and CDR2 SVGAGI come from the germline V gene. This CDR3 is built from 13 residues. Trimming pared 0 bases from V and 10 bases from J, leaving 13 bases between. Here the CDR3 DNA reads TGTGCCAGCAGTTACTCGACGGGTTCGGATCAGTACTTC. This translates into CASSYSTGSDQYF.

This clone has a single count. V usage is TRBV27 and J usage is TRBJ2-1; TRBD2 aligns across 7 bases. There are 15 residues in the CDR3. The V and J ends lost 2 bases and 3 bases, in that order; junction bases with no gene match: 4. Germline CDR1 reads MNHEY; CDR2 reads SMNVEV (reference sequence). CDR3 in amino acids: CASSLVAGVYNEQFF. CDR3 nucleotides: TGTGCCAGCAGTTTAGTTGCGGGGGTCTACAATGAGCAGTTCTTC.

The V and J genes are TRBV7-3 and TRBJ1-2, with D maybe TRBD1 (6 bases). The CDR3 contains 16 residues. The germline gives CDR1 SGHTA, CDR2 FQGTGA. V was shortened by 0 bases and J by 6 bases, with 17 bases between the two germline ends. The CDR3 DNA sequence: TGTGCCAGCAGCTTAACCCAGAGAGGGGGGGCAGATGGCTACACCTTC. This gives the protein CASSLTQRGGADGYTF.

This chain links TRBV6-5 with TRBJ1-6; 8 bases match TRBD1. J gave up 5 bases and V 6 bases, and 3 bases lay outside the gene matches. Germline CDR1 MNHEY, CDR2 SVGAGI. This CDR3 is 14 amino acids long. DNA for the CDR3: TGTGCCAGCAGGGAGACAGGGGATAATTCACCCCTCCACTTT. This translates into CASRETGDNSPLHF.

The rearrangement uses TRBV9 and TRBJ2-5; TRBD2 agrees at 7 bases. Germline V gives CDR1 SGDLS, CDR2 YYNGEE. V shed 3 bases and J 11 bases; nucleotides not matched to a gene: 10. The CDR3 contains 13 residues. CDR3 sequence (DNA): TGTGCCAGCAGCGGCCGCCAGCGGGATAGGCAGTACTTC. As protein: CASSGRQRDRQYF.

The chain is built from TRBV18 and TRBJ2-7, with unresolved D. The germline gives CDR1 KGHSH, CDR2 LQKENI. Trimming removed 2 bases at V and 1 base at J, with 6 bases between. This CDR3 has 13 amino acids. CDR3 DNA: TGTGCCAGCTCACCATCCGGTTCCTACGAGCAGTACTTC. Encoded protein: CASSPSGSYEQYF.

This chain connects TRBV19 to TRBJ2-6, with a tentative D call TRBD1 (6 bases). Germline loops: CDR1 LNHDA, CDR2 SQIVND (reference sequence). The CDR3 is 17 amino acids. Deletions cut 5 bases from V and 7 bases from J, with 21 bases between. CDR3 sequence: CASSAYSGTPGANVLTF. The CDR3 region has the DNA TGTGCCAGTAGTGCGTATTCCGGGACACCCGGAGCCAACGTCCTGACTTTC.

This clone was detected once. The rearrangement uses TRBV7-3 and TRBJ2-3, with a weak D call TRBD1 (6 bases). The V gene lost 5 bases and the J gene lost 1 base, with 13 bases spanning the gap. CDR1 SGHTA and CDR2 FQGTGA come from the germline V gene. CDR3 length: 15 amino acids. CDR3 region: CASSQTGQRTDTQYF. CDR3 in DNA: TGTGCCAGCAGCCAGACAGGACAGCGCACAGATACGCAGTATTTT.

The CDR3 sequence is CASSYWEGNYEQYF. The DNA of the CDR3 is TGTGCCAGCAGTTACTGGGAGGGGAACTACGAGCAGTACTTC. The V and J genes are TRBV6-2 or TRBV6-3 and TRBJ2-7; 7 bases line up with TRBD2. Germline CDR1 MNHEY, CDR2 SVGEGT. With 1 base clipped from V and 3 bases from J, the junction kept 3 bases outside the gene matches. CDR3 size: 14 residues.

V and J are TRBV7-2 and TRBJ1-2; possibly TRBD1 for D (5 bases). The CDR3 is 11 residues long. CDR1 and CDR2 (germline): SGHTA, FQGNSA. Trimming removed 3 bases at V and 10 bases at J, with 9 bases between. The CDR3 spells CASSLARDYTF. The CDR3 DNA reads TGTGCCAGCAGCTTGGCCAGGGACTACACCTTC.

The genes are TRBV12-3 or TRBV12-4 and TRBJ2-3; weak D call: TRBD2 (5 bases). This CDR3 region has 13 residues. With 3 bases removed from V and 3 bases from J, the gap between germline ends came to 7 bases. The CDR3 DNA sequence: TGTGCCAGCAGTTTTTCGGGGACAGATACGCAGTATTTT. Protein: CASSFSGTDTQYF.

The chain joins TRBV21-1 to TRBJ2-7; the table names TRBD2, a call not compared with the DNA. TRBV21-1 is annotated as a pseudogene. The CDR3 has 17 residues. This CDR3 is CASSKALAGLAIYEQYF. CDR3 nucleotides: TGTGCCAGCAGCAAAGCTCTAGCGGGATTAGCAATCTACGAGCAGTACTTC.

The chain combines TRBV27 with TRBJ2-6; a possible D gene is TRBD1 (6 bases). Germline CDR1 and CDR2: MNHEY and SMNVEV (reference sequence). The V gene lost 5 bases and the J gene lost 2 bases, with 10 bases spanning the gap. This CDR3 region has 15 residues. This CDR3 is CASSTWTAGANVLTF. The CDR3, as DNA: TGTGCCAGCAGTACATGGACAGCTGGGGCCAACGTCCTGACTTTC.